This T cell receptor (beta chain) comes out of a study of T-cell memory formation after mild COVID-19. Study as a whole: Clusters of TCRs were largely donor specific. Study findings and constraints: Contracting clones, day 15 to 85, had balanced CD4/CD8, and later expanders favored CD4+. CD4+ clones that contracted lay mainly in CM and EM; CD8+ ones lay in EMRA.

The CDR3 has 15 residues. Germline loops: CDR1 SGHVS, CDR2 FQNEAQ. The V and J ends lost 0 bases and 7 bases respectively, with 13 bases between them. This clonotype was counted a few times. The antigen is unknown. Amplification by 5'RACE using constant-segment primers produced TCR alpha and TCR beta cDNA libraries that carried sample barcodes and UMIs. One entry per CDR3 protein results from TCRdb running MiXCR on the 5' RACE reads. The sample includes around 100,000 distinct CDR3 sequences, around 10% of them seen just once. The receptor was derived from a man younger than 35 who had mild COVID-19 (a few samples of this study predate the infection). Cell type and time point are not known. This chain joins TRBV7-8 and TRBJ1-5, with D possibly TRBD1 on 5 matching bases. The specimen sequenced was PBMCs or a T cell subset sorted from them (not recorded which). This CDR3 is CASSLAVGGNQPQHF. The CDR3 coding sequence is TGTGCCAGCAGCTTAGCGGTTGGGGGGAACCAGCCCCAGCATTTT.